The following is a TCR beta chain sequence with its context. What it binds is unknown. Clinical symptoms, serum thyroxine and TRAb, thyroid ultrasound and orbital computed tomography together formed the diagnostic basis. RNA transcripts provided the source from which TCR beta CDR3 regions were amplified. First-round RT-PCR targeting the TCR CDR3 was performed with the HTBI primer set. TCRdb called the multiplex PCR reads again in MiXCR, with one record for every CDR3 protein. Of 500,000 to 750,000 distinct CDR3 sequences listed, more than 45% are singletons. The data originate from a study of T cells in Graves' hyperthyroidism and ophthalmopathy. Trimming took 3 bases from V and 5 from J; bases not matched to a gene: 5. There are 16 residues in the CDR3. Germline V gene sequence: CDR1 PRHDT, CDR2 FYEKMQ (reference sequence). Study findings and constraints: A model built on 13 V-J features separated ophthalmopathy from stable hyperthyroidism. The blood repertoire included most of the expanded thyroid clonotypes above 0.001. Ophthalmopathy, as predicted by the model, came a median about six months after the prediction.

Sequencing used peripheral blood or thyroid tissue (not recorded which). This clonotype originated in a woman aged 18-30 years with Graves' hyperthyroidism. J is TRBJ2-5 and V is TRBV13, with 14 positions matching TRBD2. CDR3: CASSLRTSGGKETQYF. Written as DNA, the CDR3 is TGTGCCAGCAGCTTGAGGACTAGCGGGGGGAAGGAGACCCAGTACTTC.